Following are 13 T cell receptor beta chains from one sample sequenced in a study of pediatric ulcerative colitis. One to two pinch biopsies were taken from the rectum during colonoscopy. Some clones are missing from TCRdb's copy, which holds only in-frame ones; the method was immunoSEQ multiplex PCR. Of approximately 17,000 clones listed, approximately 80% are singletons. Sequenced input: gut tissue. These TCRs come from a boy aged 5-17 years who was a control in a study of pediatric ulcerative colitis.

V gene TRBV29-1 combines with J gene TRBJ1-1; D may be TRBD1 (5 bases). Germline loops: CDR1 SQVTM, CDR2 ANQGSEA. CDR3 length equals 12 residues. Trimming cost V 7 bases and J 8 bases, with 17 bases left between them. The CDR3 DNA sequence: TGCAGCGCGGGACGTGGAGGGGAAGAAGCTTTCTTT. Amino acid sequence: CSAGRGGEEAFF.

The chain links TRBV28 to TRBJ2-1; TRBD2 agrees at 7 bases. CDR1 is MDHEN, CDR2 SYDVKM, per germline. The ends lost 3 bases at V and 10 bases at J; junction bases unmatched: 6. This CDR3 is 13 amino acids long. CDR3: CASSFLPGGEQFF. The CDR3 DNA sequence: TGTGCCAGCAGTTTCCTCCCCGGGGGGGAGCAGTTCTTC.

V usage is TRBV27 and J usage is TRBJ2-2, with TRBD2 matching over 10 bases. The CDR3 sequence is 16 residues long. Germline lookup yields CDR1 MNHEY and CDR2 SMNVEV (reference sequence). V gave up 4 bases and J gave up 8 bases; unmatched junction bases: 10. The DNA for the CDR3 is TGTGCCAGCAGTTCGGACAGCGGGGGGGATTTTGGGGAGCTGTTTTTT. It yields the protein CASSSDSGGDFGELFF.

The chain links TRBV7-8 to TRBJ1-1; D might be TRBD1 (5 bases). The CDR3 totals 14 residues. V was cut by 5 bases and J by 0 bases, with 10 bases left in between. The germline V gene encodes CDR1 SGHVS and CDR2 FQNEAQ. In DNA form, the CDR3 reads TGTGCCAGCAGCATAACGACAGTGAACACTGAAGCTTTCTTT. Protein product: CASSITTVNTEAFF.

The CDR3 DNA sequence: TGCGCCAGCAGGGGACACCTTCAAGAGACCCAGTACTTC. Protein: CASRGHLQETQYF. This rearrangement joins TRBV5-1 to TRBJ2-5; possible D gene TRBD1, 6 bases. CDR1 and CDR2 from the germline V gene are SGHRS and YFSETQ. The CDR3 totals 13 residues. V was shortened by 5 bases and J by 2 bases, with 10 bases between the two germline ends.

The chain recombines TRBV10-1 with TRBJ2-1, with 10 nucleotides matching TRBD1. The CDR3 has 15 residues. J lost 5 bases, V lost 4 bases, and 5 bases had no gene match. Germline CDR1 reads WNHNN; CDR2 reads SYGVQD (reference sequence). This CDR3 reads CASSGPGQGNNEQFF. DNA for the CDR3: TGCGCCAGCAGTGGCCCGGGACAGGGGAACAATGAGCAGTTCTTC.

The J gene is TRBJ2-5, the V gene TRBV5-1, with D possibly TRBD2 on 5 matching bases. V lost 1 base to trimming and J lost 5 bases, with 9 bases between them. This CDR3 region has 13 residues. Germline-derived CDR1 and CDR2 are SGHRS and YFSETQ. CDR3 residues: CASSLPSSETQYF. The CDR3 region has the DNA TGCGCCAGCAGCTTGCCTAGCTCGGAGACCCAGTACTTC.

J is TRBJ1-5 and V is TRBV28; no definite D call. Germline-derived CDR1 and CDR2 are MDHEN and SYDVKM. The CDR3 loop spans 17 amino acids. The germline V and J ends were trimmed by 3 bases and 4 bases, with 19 bases remaining between them. CDR3 loop: CASSFQSLWVANQPQHF. DNA for the CDR3: TGTGCCAGCAGTTTCCAAAGCCTCTGGGTCGCTAATCAGCCCCAGCATTTT.

CDR3 amino acids: CASSDGTAEGDTQYF. The CDR3 DNA reads as TGCGCCAGCAGCGACGGGACCGCGGAAGGGGATACGCAGTATTTT. This chain joins TRBV5-1 and TRBJ2-3; perhaps D is TRBD1 or TRBD2 (5 bases each). The germline gives CDR1 SGHRS, CDR2 YFSETQ. The CDR3 contains 15 residues. Trimming shortened V by 4 bases and J by 6 bases, and 18 bases separated the two germline ends.

The chain employs TRBV2 and TRBJ2-7, with 7 bases fitting TRBD2. This CDR3 is 14 amino acids long. Trimming removed 6 bases from V and 0 bases from J; junction bases left unmatched: 5. Per germline, CDR1 SNHLY and CDR2 FYNNEI. Written as DNA, the CDR3 is TGTGCCAGCAGGGGAGGGTCCCTCTCCTACGAGCAGTACTTC. Protein: CASRGGSLSYEQYF.

The chain recombines TRBV7-9 with TRBJ2-3, with 8 positions matching TRBD2. V lost 2 bases, J lost 4 bases, and 8 bases stayed unmatched. Germline V lookup: CDR1 SEHNR, CDR2 FQNEAQ (reference sequence). This CDR3 has 16 residues. The CDR3 nucleotides read TGTGCCAGCAGCTTAAGGGCCAGCGGGAGCGCAGATACGCAGTATTTT. Translated, it gives CASSLRASGSADTQYF.

A remark on this clone: Other DNA sequences of this sample code for an identical CDR3. J is TRBJ2-3 and V is TRBV2; TRBD2 aligns across 7 bases. The CDR3 extends over 16 amino acids. Germline V gene lookup returns CDR1 SNHLY and CDR2 FYNNEI. The V and J ends lost 7 bases and 2 bases, in that order; junction bases with no gene match: 12. The CDR3 DNA sequence: TGTGCCAGCACCACCAGGGCTAGCGGTTTCACAGATACGCAGTATTTT. Its translation: CASTTRASGFTDTQYF.

This clone was seen a handful of times. The gene calls are TRBV6-5 and TRBJ1-2; no definite D call. The CDR3 runs to 12 residues. V was cut by 5 bases and J by 4 bases, with 8 bases left in between. Germline V gene lookup returns CDR1 MNHEY and CDR2 SVGAGI. This CDR3 is CASSEDSYGYTF. CDR3 nucleotide sequence: TGTGCCAGCAGTGAGGATTCCTATGGCTACACCTTC.